One sample yielded the 30 T cell receptor beta chains listed below, sequenced in a study of CD8+ T cells in alopecia areata. Treatment given: oral pan-JAK inhibitor, 5-10 mg twice daily. Reverse transcribed after extraction, RNA yielded cDNA as the sequencing template. Profiling relied on immunoSEQ multiplex PCR, and the TCRdb table lists in-frame clones only, not all of them. Here the sample spans about 140,000 clones, approximately 90% being singletons. Sequenced here: CD8+ T cells sorted from blood, sampled at week 4, from a patient treated with tofacitinib. All receptors come from a human donor with alopecia areata.

The CDR3 DNA sequence: TGTGCCAGCAGAAGGGACGCTAGCTCCTACAATGAGCAGTTCTTC. As protein: CASRRDASSYNEQFF. The V and J genes are TRBV7-9 and TRBJ2-1; D may be TRBD1 or TRBD2 (5 bases each). Trimming shortened V by 6 bases and J by 0 bases, and 12 bases separated the two germline ends. The CDR3 length is 15 residues. Germline V gives CDR1 SEHNR, CDR2 FQNEAQ (reference sequence). The variable domain in full, completed from reference TRBV7-9 and TRBJ2-1, reads DTGVSQNPRHKITKRGQNVTFRCDPISEHNRLYWYRQTLGQGPEFLTYFQNEAQLEKSRLLSDRFSAERPKGSFSTLEIQRTEQGDSAMYLCASRRDASSYNEQFFGPGTRLTVL.

The V and J genes are TRBV29-1 and TRBJ2-2, with D possibly TRBD2 on 5 matching bases. This CDR3 has 14 residues. With 5 bases removed from V and 0 bases from J, the gap between germline ends came to 10 bases. The germline V gene has CDR1 SQVTM and CDR2 ANQGSEA. This CDR3 reads CSVFRDPNTGELFF. As DNA, the CDR3 is TGCAGCGTTTTCCGGGATCCGAACACCGGGGAGCTGTTTTTT.

This sequence joins TRBV2 and TRBJ2-1; D gene uncertain. Trimming pared 6 bases from V and 0 bases from J, leaving 9 bases between. The CDR3 is made up of 14 amino acids. The V gene's germline CDR1 is SNHLY and CDR2 FYNNEI. CDR3 bases: TGTGCCAGCAGCGAACGGAGCTCCTACAATGAGCAGTTCTTC. As protein: CASSERSSYNEQFF.

In this sample, this clone turned up once. The chain recombines TRBV27 with TRBJ2-7; a weak D match, TRBD1 (6 bases). Trimming stripped 5 bases from V and 0 bases from J, with 11 bases between. This CDR3 spans 14 amino acids. The germline CDR1 and CDR2 sequences are MNHEY and SMNVEV (reference sequence). The CDR3 bases are TGTGCCAGCAGTACACAGGGTACCTCCTACGAGCAGTACTTC. Protein: CASSTQGTSYEQYF.

CDR3 residues: CASSYSGHLNTEAFF. The CDR3, as DNA: TGTGCCAGCAGTTACTCGGGACACTTGAACACTGAAGCTTTCTTT. The chain recombines TRBV6-5 with TRBJ1-1; possible D gene TRBD1, 6 bases. The germline V gene has CDR1 MNHEY and CDR2 SVGAGI. The ends were cut back, 0 bases at V and 0 bases at J, with 8 bases in the middle. CDR3 length: 15 amino acids.

The rearrangement links TRBV29-1 to TRBJ2-5; D gene ambiguous. The CDR3 runs 10 residues. V was shortened by 3 bases and J by 5 bases, with 4 bases between the two germline ends. CDR1 SQVTM and CDR2 ANQGSEA come from the germline V gene. The CDR3 sequence: CSVDQETQYF. Written as DNA, the CDR3 is TGCAGCGTTGATCAGGAGACCCAGTACTTC. The full variable domain, its missing parts supplied by reference TRBV29-1 and TRBJ2-5, is SAVISQKPSRDICQRGTSLTIQCQVDSQVTMMFWYRQQPGQSLTLIATANQGSEATYESGFVIDKFPISRPNLTFSTLTVSNMSPEDSSIYLCSVDQETQYFGPGTRLLVL.

The V call is TRBV5-1, the J call TRBJ2-6, with 8 bases that match TRBD1. Trimming took 3 bases from V and 0 from J; bases not matched to a gene: 2. The CDR3 runs 16 residues. Germline lookup yields CDR1 SGHRS and CDR2 YFSETQ. In nucleotides, the CDR3 is TGCGCCAGCAGCTGGGACAGGAGCTCTGGGGCCAACGTCCTGACTTTC. Translating it yields CASSWDRSSGANVLTF.

V is TRBV5-6 and J is TRBJ2-1, with D perhaps matching TRBD2 (6 bases). Germline V lookup: CDR1 SGHDT, CDR2 YYEEEE. This CDR3 comprises 15 residues. V lost 2 bases, J lost 0 bases, and 9 bases lay in between. The CDR3 protein is CASSFRDFSYNEQFF. The DNA for the CDR3 is TGTGCCAGCAGCTTCCGGGACTTCTCCTACAATGAGCAGTTCTTC.

The chain uses TRBV25-1 and TRBJ2-1; maybe TRBD1 (6 bases). V dropped 1 base and J dropped 1 base, with 11 bases sitting between them. Germline lookup yields CDR1 MGHDK and CDR2 SYGVNS. The CDR3 loop spans 16 amino acids. The CDR3 spells CASSELAGESYNEQFF. In nucleotides, the CDR3 is TGTGCCAGCAGTGAATTGGCAGGGGAGTCCTACAATGAGCAGTTCTTC.

V is TRBV6-5 and J is TRBJ1-1; D unresolved. The CDR3 spans 12 residues. The V end was cut by 5 bases, the J end by 5 bases, with 9 bases between. Germline lookup yields CDR1 MNHEY and CDR2 SVGAGI. CDR3 coding DNA: TGTGCCAGCAGTGCCGGGTTGACTGAAGCTTTCTTT. It translates to CASSAGLTEAFF.

For this clone: Additional DNA sequences in this sample encode the identical CDR3. Here the CDR3 DNA reads TGTGCCAGCAGTCGGACCGCGACCTACGAGCAGTACTTC. Encoded protein: CASSRTATYEQYF. This chain joins TRBV27 and TRBJ2-7, with D unresolved. In germline, CDR1 is MNHEY, CDR2 SMNVEV (reference sequence). The V end lost 5 bases, the J end lost 2 bases, and 10 bases lay between the germline ends. This CDR3 is built from 13 residues.

Turning to this clone: A junction end diverges from the germline sequence, so it may reflect a read error. This chain connects TRBV5-4 to TRBJ1-2; D is perhaps TRBD1 (6 bases). The CDR3 has 11 residues. Germline values: CDR1 SGHNT, CDR2 YYREEE (reference sequence). CDR3 coding DNA: TGTGCCAGCAACTTGGACAGTGGCTACACCTTC. Its translation is CASNLDSGYTF.

CDR3 amino acids: CASSGRTQGARNTEAFF. CDR3 nucleotide sequence: TGCGCCAGCAGCGGTAGGACACAGGGGGCCAGGAACACTGAAGCTTTCTTT. The chain has TRBV5-1 and TRBJ1-1; 9 positions match TRBD1. The length of the CDR3 is 17 residues. Germline values: CDR1 SGHRS, CDR2 YFSETQ. Trimming at V came to 4 bases and at J to 1 base, leaving 11 bases not matched to a gene.

The chain carries TRBV4-1 and TRBJ2-7; the D is unclear. The germline gives CDR1 MGHRA, CDR2 YSYEKL. This CDR3 contains 14 residues. V gave up 0 bases and J gave up 5 bases, with 11 bases separating them. DNA for the CDR3: TGCGCCAGCAGCCAAGATCTAAGCCTGGACGAGCAGTACTTC. Its translation is CASSQDLSLDEQYF.

The CDR3 DNA reads as TGTGCCAGCAGTGCCCCCCTAGCGGGAGGTAATACGCAGTATTTT. Residues: CASSAPLAGGNTQYF. The chain uses TRBV2 and TRBJ2-3; 11 nucleotides match TRBD2. The CDR3 totals 15 residues. Looked up from germline, CDR1 is SNHLY and CDR2 is FYNNEI. Losses at the gene ends were 4 bases for V and 7 bases for J; bases not matched to a gene: 7.

The chain couples TRBV4-2 to TRBJ2-7, with D perhaps TRBD1 or TRBD2 (5 bases each). Trimming removed 0 bases from V and 12 bases from J, with 12 bases in between. CDR1 LGHNA and CDR2 YNFKEQ come from the germline V gene. The CDR3 length is 12 residues. CDR3 nucleotide sequence: TGTGCCAGCAGCCAAGACCGACGGGACGTGTACTTC. Translating gives CASSQDRRDVYF.

The gene calls are TRBV7-2 and TRBJ2-4; 8 positions agree with TRBD1. The V and J ends lost 5 bases and 0 bases, in that order; junction bases with no gene match: 9. The CDR3 spans 17 residues. In germline, CDR1 is SGHTA, CDR2 FQGNSA. DNA for the CDR3: TGTGCCAGCAGCGTTAACAGGGGGTATCTAGCCAAAAACATTCAGTACTTC. Its translation is CASSVNRGYLAKNIQYF. Based on the CDR3 plus reference TRBV7-2 and TRBJ2-4, the full variable domain is GAGVSQSPSNKVTEKGKDVELRCDPISGHTALYWYRQSLGQGLEFLIYFQGNSAPDKSGLPSDRFSAERTGGSVSTLTIQRTQQEDSAVYLCASSVNRGYLAKNIQYFGAGTRLSVL.

The rearrangement links TRBV6-1 to TRBJ2-2; D unresolved. Germline V CDR1 and CDR2: MNHNS, SASEGT. The CDR3 is 12 amino acids. V was pared by 8 bases and J by 7 bases, with 11 bases between. The CDR3 nucleotides read TGTGCCAGCGACTGGATCAGCGGGGAGCTGTTTTTT. This encodes CASDWISGELFF.

This rearrangement joins TRBV5-4 to TRBJ2-1, with D perhaps TRBD2 (5 bases). The length of the CDR3 is 15 residues. CDR1 is SGHNT, CDR2 YYREEE, per germline (reference sequence). V lost 4 bases, J lost 10 bases, and 21 bases lay in between. The CDR3 region is CASSLVDGVSEEQFF. DNA for the CDR3: TGTGCCAGCAGCCTTGTCGACGGGGTGAGCGAAGAGCAGTTCTTC.

In this sample, this clone turned up a few times. The chain carries TRBV27 and TRBJ1-2, with 8 bases matching TRBD1. The germline CDR1 and CDR2 sequences are MNHEY and SMNVEV (reference sequence). V lost 5 bases to trimming and J lost 0 bases; unmatched junction nucleotides: 2. This CDR3 comprises 14 residues. CDR3 sequence: CASSIQGANYGYTF. The CDR3 DNA reads as TGTGCCAGCAGTATACAGGGGGCTAACTATGGCTACACCTTC.

The CDR3 loop is CAIGYLDTQYF. In DNA, the CDR3 is TGTGCCATCGGGTATCTAGATACGCAGTATTTT. The chain recombines TRBV10-3 with TRBJ2-3, with D hard to call. CDR1 and CDR2 from the germline V gene are ENHRY and SYGVKD. Between the trimmed V and J ends, which lost 8 bases and 5 bases, there was a span of 8 bases. CDR3 size: 11 residues.

CDR3 DNA sequence: TGTGCCAGCAGCCCCAAGGCAGGGGTCTTTTCTGGGGCCAACGTCCTGACTTTC. Protein sequence: CASSPKAGVFSGANVLTF. The V call is TRBV27, the J call TRBJ2-6; tentative D call: TRBD1 (6 bases). The germline gives CDR1 MNHEY, CDR2 SMNVEV (reference sequence). CDR3 size: 18 residues. V was pared by 6 bases and J by 1 base, with 19 bases between.

This clone has just one count. The chain has TRBV4-1 and TRBJ2-7; 14 bases agree with TRBD2. With 5 bases clipped from V and 0 bases from J, the junction kept 12 bases outside the gene matches. The CDR3 contains 19 residues. Germline V CDR1 and CDR2: MGHRA, YSYEKL. For the CDR3, the DNA is TGCGCCAGCAGCTCCTCCGGAGGGACTAGCGGGAGACTCTCCTACGAGCAGTACTTC. This sequence encodes CASSSSGGTSGRLSYEQYF.

This clone has only a few counts. The chain uses TRBV7-9 and TRBJ2-3; 12 positions match TRBD2. Germline CDR1 and CDR2: SEHNR and FQNEAQ (reference sequence). This CDR3 comprises 16 residues. Losses at the gene ends were 4 bases for V and 6 bases for J; bases not matched to a gene: 8. CDR3 in amino acids: CASSWGLAGQADTQYF. For the CDR3, the DNA is TGTGCCAGCAGCTGGGGACTAGCGGGCCAGGCGGATACGCAGTATTTT.

This chain uses TRBV6-7 with TRBJ2-7; D gene uncertain. TRBV6-7 is identified as an open reading frame with a role that is uncertain. The CDR3 runs to 17 residues. V dropped 5 bases and J dropped 3 bases, with 23 bases sitting between them. Written as DNA, the CDR3 is TGTGCCAGCAGTCATTTTGGGCCCTTATTAGCTCGCTACGAGCAGTACTTC. Translating gives CASSHFGPLLARYEQYF.

The CDR3 loop is CASSLDSGDQPQHF. Here the CDR3 DNA reads TGCGCCAGCAGCCTGGACAGTGGGGATCAGCCCCAGCATTTT. V usage is TRBV5-1 and J usage is TRBJ1-5, with D possibly being TRBD1 (6 bases). The V and J ends lost 4 bases and 5 bases respectively, with 13 bases between them. Per the germline V gene, CDR1 is SGHRS and CDR2 is YFSETQ. This CDR3 is built from 14 residues.

This clone was seen a single time. This chain joins TRBV23-1 and TRBJ2-4, with 7 bases fitting TRBD1. Being an ORF, TRBV23-1 has a function that is uncertain. Unmatched junction bases numbered 6, after V lost 2 bases and J lost 2 bases. The CDR3 length is 16 residues. The CDR3 DNA is TGCGCCAGCAGTCAAGTGAAGGGGGCCCCCAAAAACATTCAGTACTTC. It specifies CASSQVKGAPKNIQYF.

The chain is built from TRBV7-6 and TRBJ2-7; 8 positions match TRBD1. CDR3 length equals 16 residues. Per the germline V gene, CDR1 is SGHVS and CDR2 is FNYEAQ. With V trimmed by 1 base and J by 0 bases, 5 bases remained unmatched. CDR3 amino acids: CASSLGDRGLSYEQYF. DNA of the CDR3: TGTGCCAGCAGCTTAGGTGACAGGGGTCTCTCCTACGAGCAGTACTTC.

The V call is TRBV27, the J call TRBJ1-2, with 8 bases fitting TRBD1. This CDR3 is 15 amino acids long. Germline V gene sequence: CDR1 MNHEY, CDR2 SMNVEV (reference sequence). V gave up 5 bases and J gave up 4 bases; unmatched junction bases: 9. In DNA form, the CDR3 reads TGTGCCAGCAGTCCCGGACAGGGCCCCTCCTATGGCTACACCTTC. Its protein is CASSPGQGPSYGYTF.

The rearrangement uses TRBV11-1 and TRBJ2-7, with D unresolved. Trimming shortened V by 5 bases and J by 5 bases, and 13 bases separated the two germline ends. CDR3 length: 13 amino acids. Germline CDR1 reads SGHAT; CDR2 reads FQDESV (reference sequence). CDR3 region: CASSPTRRHEQYF. The CDR3 DNA sequence: TGTGCCAGCAGCCCAACACGTCGCCACGAGCAGTACTTC. The full variable domain, completed using reference TRBV11-1 and TRBJ2-7, is EAEVAQSPRYKITEKSQAVAFWCDPISGHATLYWYRQILGQGPELLVQFQDESVVDDSQLPKDRFSAERLKGVDSTLKIQPAELGDSAMYLCASSPTRRHEQYFGPGTRLTVT.